This T cell receptor beta chain derives from a study of blood T cell repertoires in COVID-19. Study at large: Sites in the United States, Italy and Spain provided acute and convalescent COVID-19 samples. Sources were T cells, B-cell-depleted T cells, or PBMCs; the material itself was cDNA or gDNA.

The CDR3 has 16 amino acids. CDR1 SGHRS and CDR2 YFSETQ come from the germline V gene. V shed 3 bases, J shed 1 base, and the junction held 8 bases outside the gene matches. Seattle cases were enrolled at active infection and followed longitudinally. Source study methods: Estimation of nucleated cell counts was performed using reference gene primer amplification. Sequencing was performed with immunoSEQ multiplex PCR; in TCRdb, only in-frame clones are kept and a portion is missing. For V, J and clone size, that table is used; D and trimming come from the DNA. The data show about 330,000 clones, 87% seen once.

The clonotype originates from a man aged 25 to 40 with COVID-19, enrolled during active disease. The sequenced material came from peripheral blood. The chain links TRBV5-1 to TRBJ2-7; the match to TRBD1 covers 9 bases. CDR3 loop: CASSWGTGPASYEQYF. The CDR3, as DNA: TGCGCCAGCAGCTGGGGGACAGGGCCCGCGTCCTACGAGCAGTACTTC.